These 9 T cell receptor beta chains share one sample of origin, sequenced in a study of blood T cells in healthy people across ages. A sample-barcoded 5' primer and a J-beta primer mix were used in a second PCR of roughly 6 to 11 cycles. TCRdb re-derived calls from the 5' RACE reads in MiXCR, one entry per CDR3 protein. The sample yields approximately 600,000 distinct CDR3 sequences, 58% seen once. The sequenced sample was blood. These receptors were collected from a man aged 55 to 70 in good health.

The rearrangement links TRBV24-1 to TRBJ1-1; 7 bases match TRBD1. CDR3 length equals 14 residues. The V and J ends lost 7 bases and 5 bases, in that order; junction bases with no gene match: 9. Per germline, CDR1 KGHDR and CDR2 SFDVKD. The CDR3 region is CATRETGVETEAFF. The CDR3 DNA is TGTGCCACCAGGGAAACAGGGGTGGAGACTGAAGCTTTCTTT.

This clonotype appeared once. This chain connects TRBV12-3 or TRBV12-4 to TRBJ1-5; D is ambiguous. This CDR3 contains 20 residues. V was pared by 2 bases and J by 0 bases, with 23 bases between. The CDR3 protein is CASSLRRAVKGLGSNQPQHF. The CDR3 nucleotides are TGTGCCAGCAGTTTAAGACGAGCTGTGAAGGGATTGGGTAGCAATCAGCCCCAGCATTTT.

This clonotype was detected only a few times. The CDR3, as DNA: TGTGCCATCAGAGGGCCCGACAACTACGAGCAGTACTTC. Amino acid sequence: CAIRGPDNYEQYF. The chain recombines TRBV10-3 with TRBJ2-7, with D unclear. The CDR3 covers 13 residues. Trimming removed 6 bases from V and 3 bases from J, with 12 bases in between. Germline CDR1 is ENHRY and CDR2 is SYGVKD.

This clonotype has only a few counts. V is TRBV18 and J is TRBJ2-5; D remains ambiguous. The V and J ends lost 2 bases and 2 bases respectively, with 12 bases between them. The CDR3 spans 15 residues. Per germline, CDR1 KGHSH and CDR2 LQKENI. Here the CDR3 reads CASSPTGLTQETQYF. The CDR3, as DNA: TGTGCCAGCTCACCAACCGGGCTGACGCAAGAGACCCAGTACTTC.

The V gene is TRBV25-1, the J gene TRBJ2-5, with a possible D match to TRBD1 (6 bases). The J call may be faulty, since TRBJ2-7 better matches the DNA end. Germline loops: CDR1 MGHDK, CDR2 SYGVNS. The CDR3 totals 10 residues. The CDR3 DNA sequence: TGTGCCACTAAGGACAGCGAGCAGTACTTC. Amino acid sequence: CATKDSEQYF.

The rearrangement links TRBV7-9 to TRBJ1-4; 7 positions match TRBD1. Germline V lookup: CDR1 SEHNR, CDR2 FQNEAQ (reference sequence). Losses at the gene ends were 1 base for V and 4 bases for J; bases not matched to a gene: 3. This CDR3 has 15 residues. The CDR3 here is CASSLGDSLNEKLFF. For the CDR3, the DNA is TGTGCCAGCAGCTTAGGGGACAGCCTTAATGAAAAACTGTTTTTT.

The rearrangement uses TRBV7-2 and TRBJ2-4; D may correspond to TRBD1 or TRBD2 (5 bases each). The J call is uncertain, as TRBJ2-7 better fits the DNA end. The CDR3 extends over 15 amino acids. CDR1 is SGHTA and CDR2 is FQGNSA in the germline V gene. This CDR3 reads CASSRPGSLGYEQYF. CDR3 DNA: TGTGCCAGCAGCCGTCCAGGGAGCCTTGGGTACGAGCAGTACTTC.

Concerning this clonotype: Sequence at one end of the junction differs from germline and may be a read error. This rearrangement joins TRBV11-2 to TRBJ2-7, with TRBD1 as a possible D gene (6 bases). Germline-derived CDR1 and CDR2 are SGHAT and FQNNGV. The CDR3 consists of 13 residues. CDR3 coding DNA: TGTGCCGGCAGCCTGACAGGAGCCTACGAGCAGTACTTC. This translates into CAGSLTGAYEQYF.

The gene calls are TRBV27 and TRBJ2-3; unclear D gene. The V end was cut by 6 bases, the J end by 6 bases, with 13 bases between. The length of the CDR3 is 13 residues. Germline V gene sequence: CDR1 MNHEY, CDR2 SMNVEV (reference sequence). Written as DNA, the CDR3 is TGTGCCAGCAGCTCCCCCTACGCGGATACGCAGTATTTT. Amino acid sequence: CASSSPYADTQYF.